Detailed here is one TCR beta chain. This clonotype showed up just a few times. Its antigen is unknown. No per-base quality is available; no much larger clone lies one base away. Library method: PCR. The sequencer listed for this sample is Illumina HiSeq 4000. Bulk TCR libraries were generated as previously described, with the TCR primers listed in Table S5 used. The Qiagen AllPrep DNA/RNA kit was used to purify total RNA. Before any analysis, reads coming from multiple sequencing runs of the same library were combined into one pool. From the authors' description of their analysis: Reads were retained only if the reads had an exact TCR constant sequence, and the retained reads were trimmed to 150 nt and grouped according to their 12-nt molecular barcodes. Within each barcode group, reads were sub-clustered at a 15% Levenshtein threshold, and quality-weighted consensus sequences were built per RNA molecule. Non-functional sequences were excluded, and lower-count sequences lying one edit away from another sequence were also excluded. On the basis of fitting two negative binomial distributions, barcode sub-clusters with fewer than 20% of the maximum read count were discarded. The public reads were quality trimmed at Q25 with fastp and then assembled into clones with MiXCR by TCRdb, keeping productive beta chains. Rows are combined by CDR3 protein, so each entry shows the most common genes and DNA. V and J calls and clone size were set by TCRdb, not the authors. The sample data list approximately 670,000 distinct CDR3 sequences, and about 20% of these were observed just once. Of the sample, roughly 0.85% falls within the top ten clones.

This entry belongs to a study of molecular identifiers for immune sequencing clone quantification (dated by TCRdb to the late 2010s). About the study as a whole: For a replicate experiment, the RNA from either approximately 20,000 or 100,000 naive CD8 T cells was divided into five aliquots, and four of those aliquots went on to sequencing. CD8 T cells were used in a methods study to benchmark molecular-identifier clustering-based TCR repertoire sequencing (MIDCIRS) and TCR RNA copy counting. The paper's findings and limits, for the study overall: Spiked-in Jurkat TCR RNA equivalent to a single cell was reported to be detectable even among one million naive CD8 T cells. Modeling estimated 2.5 to 3 recovered TCR RNA copies per cell, compared with approximately 9.5 by digital PCR, which implies about 30% capture efficiency. The naive libraries included spiked-in Jurkat TCR RNA (around 9 copies' worth), and this Jurkat TCR RNA is not part of the donor repertoire. Highly expanded clone sizes could be underestimated because identical TCR molecules may share a barcode. In CMV-specific effector cells, clones with more than 20 RNA copies accounted for over 97% of molecules, whereas in naive cells such clones accounted for under 1%. When barcode sub-clustering was not used, chimeric consensus sequences inflated TCR diversity, with chimeras reaching as high as 47%.

The CDR3 goes from the cysteine to the phenylalanine over 17 residues. Only CDR3 DNA remains: 51 bases, in frame from the first base. According to the germline V gene, CDR1 reads SGHTA and CDR2 reads FQGTGA. Trimming removed 4 bases from V and 5 bases from J, leaving 21 bases between the germline ends. Naive CD8 T cell libraries were made from 20,000 to 1,000,000 sorted cells using 10%, 30% or 50% of purified RNA. On a BD FACSAria II, naive CD8 T cells were FACS-sorted as CD8+CD4-CCR7+CD45RA+ and collected into RLT Plus buffer. To test detection sensitivity, Jurkat RNA equal to approximately ten TCR copies was added to samples of roughly 18,000-1,100,000 naive CD8 T cells. Enrichment of CD8 T cells was done with RosetteSep CD8+ T Cell Enrichment Cocktail plus Ficoll-Paque, and ACK red cell lysis came afterward.

The chain was built from TRBV7-3 and TRBJ2-1; no D gene can be assigned with confidence. The sequenced material came from naive CD8+ T cells from blood, with Jurkat cell RNA spiked in. What this sample's cell subset or site label stands for: FACS-sorted CD8+CD4-CCR7+CD45RA+ naive T cells. This sequence was found in a human donor in good health. Some libraries in this study had Jurkat cell RNA spiked in. The base sequence is TGTGCCAGCAGCTCGGTTGTCGGCGAACCCCAAAACAATGAGCAGTTCTTC. This encodes CASSSVVGEPQNNEQFF.